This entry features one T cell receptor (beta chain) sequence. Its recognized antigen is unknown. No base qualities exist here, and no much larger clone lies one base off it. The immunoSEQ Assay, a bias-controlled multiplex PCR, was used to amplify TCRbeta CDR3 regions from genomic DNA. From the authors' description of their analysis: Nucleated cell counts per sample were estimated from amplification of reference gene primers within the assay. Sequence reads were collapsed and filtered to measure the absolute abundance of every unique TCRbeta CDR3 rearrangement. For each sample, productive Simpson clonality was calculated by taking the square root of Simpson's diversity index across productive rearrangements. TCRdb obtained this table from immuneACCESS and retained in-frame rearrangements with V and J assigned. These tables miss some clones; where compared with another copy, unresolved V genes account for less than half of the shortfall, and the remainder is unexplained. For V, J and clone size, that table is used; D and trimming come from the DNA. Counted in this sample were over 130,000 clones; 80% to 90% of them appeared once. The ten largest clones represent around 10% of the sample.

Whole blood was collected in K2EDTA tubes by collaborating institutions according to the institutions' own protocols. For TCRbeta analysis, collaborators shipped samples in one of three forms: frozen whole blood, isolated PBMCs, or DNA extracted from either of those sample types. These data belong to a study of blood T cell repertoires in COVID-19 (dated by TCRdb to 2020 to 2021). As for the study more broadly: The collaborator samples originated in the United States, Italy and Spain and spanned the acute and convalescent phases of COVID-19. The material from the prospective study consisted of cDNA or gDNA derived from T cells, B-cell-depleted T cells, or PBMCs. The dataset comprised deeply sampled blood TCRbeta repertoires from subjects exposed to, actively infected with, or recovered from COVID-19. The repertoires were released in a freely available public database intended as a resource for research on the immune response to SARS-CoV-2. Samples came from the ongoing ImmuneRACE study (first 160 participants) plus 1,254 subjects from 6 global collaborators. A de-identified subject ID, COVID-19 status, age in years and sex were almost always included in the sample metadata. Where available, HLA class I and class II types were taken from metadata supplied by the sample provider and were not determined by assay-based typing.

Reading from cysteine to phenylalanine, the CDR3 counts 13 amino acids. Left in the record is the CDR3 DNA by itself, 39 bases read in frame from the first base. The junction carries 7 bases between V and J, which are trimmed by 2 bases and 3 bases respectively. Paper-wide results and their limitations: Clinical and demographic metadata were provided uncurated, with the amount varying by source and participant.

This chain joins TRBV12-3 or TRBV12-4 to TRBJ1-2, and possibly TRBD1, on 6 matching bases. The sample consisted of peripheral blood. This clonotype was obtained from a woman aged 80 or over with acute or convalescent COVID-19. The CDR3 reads CASSLSGDYGYTF. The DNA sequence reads TGTGCCAGCAGTTTATCAGGGGACTATGGCTACACCTTC.